The T cell receptor (beta chain) described here comes from a study of identical twins (dated by TCRdb to 2016 to 2017). In the study overall: To test whether fetal clonotypes persist, the study used deep sequencing on TCR alpha and beta repertoires from monozygotic twins, unrelated adults of various ages, and cord blood. Replicate twin experiments were performed at different times using different library preparation protocols to rule out contamination.

With regard to this clonotype: Which antigen it targets is not known. The sample holds no much larger clone one base away, and base qualities are not on file.

The receptor library was made with 5' RACE. Sequencing was performed on an Illumina HiSeq 2000. A universal primer binding site was added through template switching, and the final cDNA carried a unique molecular identifier so that TCR cDNA molecules could be counted accurately. Specific primers in the conserved constant-segment region were used to synthesize first-strand cDNA for the TCR alpha and beta chains. To control for contamination, each cDNA library was double barcoded with a SMART-Mk sample barcode plus Illumina barcodes. Two successive PCR steps introduced TruSeq adapter sequences along with Illumina sample barcodes. The Illumina HiSeq platform was used with custom primers to sequence TCR alpha and beta cDNA libraries. Concerning the study's data processing: MiGEC processed the raw reads to extract unique molecular identifiers, while MiXCR was used to determine the CDR3 positions. For each individual, recombination models were inferred using an EM algorithm with the repgenHMM and IGoR tools. The analysis of shared clonotypes was done with the tcR package in R, with sharing normalized by the product of cloneset sizes. To study raw recombination without the effects of thymic and clonal selection, out-of-frame nonproductive sequences were analyzed. Using fastp at Q25 and MiXCR, TCRdb reprocessed the public reads and kept productive beta chains. Rows merge per CDR3 protein into single entries with the most common DNA and genes. The V and J calls here are based on TCRdb, not the publication. The sample yields just over 450,000 distinct CDR3 sequences; 14% were counted once. The top ten hold around 0.52% of the sample.

What the research found in general, with its limitations: Out-of-frame TCR alpha sequences shared between twins showed an excess of low generation-probability sequences compared with coincidental sharing between unrelated individuals. In monozygotic twins, recombination models systematically underestimated out-of-frame TCR alpha sharing, but the models matched the sharing seen between unrelated individuals. Because the same donors could not be followed over many years, the conclusions depended on cross-sectional statistical analysis. A weaker excess of twin sharing was found in beta out-of-frame sequences because the signal-to-noise ratio was lowered by fewer shared sequences. Abundant cord blood beta clonotypes had fewer insertions, young adult naive repertoires showed a similar but weaker trend, and memory repertoires showed no such trend. Zero-insertion analyses could be partly confounded by invariant T cells such as MAIT and iNKT, though diverse VJ usage argued against such confounding for most clonotypes.

Only healthy Caucasian donors were included. The twin cohort comprised three pairs of female monozygotic twins, all aged roughly 18 to 30 years. Positive isolation kits from Invitrogen were used to isolate CD4+ and CD8+ T cell populations. Reading the germline V gene gives CDR1 SGHDT and CDR2 YYEEEE. The CDR3 starts with the cysteine, ends with the phenylalanine, and has 12 residues. Only the CDR3 part of the read is kept: 36 bases, read in frame from the first base. V is reduced by 4 bases and J by 11 bases, leaving a spacing of 15 bases between them. The sample was also reused in another study, on yellow fever vaccine responses in identical twins. The second study's authors report: According to the authors, the vaccine-induced T cell response in identical twins seemed to be partly convergent and partly specific to each individual. The study precisely tracked vaccine-responding T cell clones in identical twins.

This receptor chain uses TRBV5-6 and TRBJ1-1; the D gene lacks a confident call. The source material was CD4+ T cells sorted from blood. The TCR was taken from a woman aged 18-29 years in good health. The bases read TGTGCCAGCAGCGCCACTACCGAGGAGGCTTTCTTT. Its translation is CASSATTEEAFF.